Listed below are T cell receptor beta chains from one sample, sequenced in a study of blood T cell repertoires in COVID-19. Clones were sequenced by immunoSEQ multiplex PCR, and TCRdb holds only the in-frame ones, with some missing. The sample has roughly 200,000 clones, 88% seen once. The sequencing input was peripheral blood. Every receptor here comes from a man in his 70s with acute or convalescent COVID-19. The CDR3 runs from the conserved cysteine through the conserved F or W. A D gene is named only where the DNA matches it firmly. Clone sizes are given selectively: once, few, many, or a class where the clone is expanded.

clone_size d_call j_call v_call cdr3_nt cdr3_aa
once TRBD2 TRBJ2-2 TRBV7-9 TGTGCCAGCAGCCCGTTCGCTCTAGCGGGAGGTTCCGGGGAGCTGTTTTTT CASSPFALAGGSGELFF
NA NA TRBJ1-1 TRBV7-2 TGTGCCAGCAGCTCGCGAGGAGGCACTGAAGCTTTCTTT CASSSRGGTEAFF
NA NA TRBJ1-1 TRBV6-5 TGTGCCAGCAGGCCCGTGTATGGACAGAACACTGAAGCTTTCTTT CASRPVYGQNTEAFF
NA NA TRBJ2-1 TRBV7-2 TGTGCCAGCAGCCCACACTACTCGGGGAATGAGCAGTTCTTC CASSPHYSGNEQFF
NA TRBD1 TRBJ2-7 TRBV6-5 TGTGCCAGCAGTTACTCGAACAGGGGGGTGTACGAGCAGTACTTC CASSYSNRGVYEQYF
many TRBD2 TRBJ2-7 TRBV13 TGTGCCAGCAGCACCGGACTAGCTAGGCACGAGCAGTACTTC CASSTGLARHEQYF
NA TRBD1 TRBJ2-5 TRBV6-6 TGTGCCAGCAGTCAAGGACAGGGATCGTTGGAGACCCAGTACTTC CASSQGQGSLETQYF
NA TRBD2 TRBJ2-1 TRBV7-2 TGTGCCAGCAGCCGGGGGGGGCCACTACCGTTCTTC CASSRGGPLPFF
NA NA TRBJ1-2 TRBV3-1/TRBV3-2 TGTGCCAGCAGCCAACTTCGGGACTTTAGCTATGGCTACACCTTC CASSQLRDFSYGYTF
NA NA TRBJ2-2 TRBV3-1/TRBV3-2 TGTGCCAGCAGCCAAGCTTTCGGCAGGACGAACACCGGGGAGCTGTTTTTT CASSQAFGRTNTGELFF
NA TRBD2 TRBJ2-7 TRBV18 TGTGCCAGCTCAAAGGGACTAGACACCGAGCAGTACTTC CASSKGLDTEQYF
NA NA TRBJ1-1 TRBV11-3 TGTGCCAGCAGCTTTCAGTGGAACACTGAAGCTTTCTTT CASSFQWNTEAFF
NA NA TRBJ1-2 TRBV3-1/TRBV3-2 TGTGCCAGCAGCCAAGATTACGGCTATGGCTACACCTTC CASSQDYGYGYTF
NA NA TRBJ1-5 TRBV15 TGTGCCACCAGCAGAGTTGGAGCTTACAATCAGCCCCAGCATTTT CATSRVGAYNQPQHF
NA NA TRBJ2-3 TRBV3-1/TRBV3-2 TGTGCCAGCAGCAGACAGGGCACAGATACGCAGTATTTT CASSRQGTDTQYF
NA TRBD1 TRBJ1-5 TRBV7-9 TGTGCCAGCAGCCCTGGACAGGCGGGTCAGCCCCAGCATTTT CASSPGQAGQPQHF
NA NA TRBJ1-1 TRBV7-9 TGTGCCAGCAGCTCCCAGGGCGTTGAAGCTTTCTTT CASSSQGVEAFF
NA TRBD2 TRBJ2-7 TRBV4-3 TGCGCCAGCAGCCAAATTCTAGCGGGAGGGTACGAGCAGTACTTC CASSQILAGGYEQYF
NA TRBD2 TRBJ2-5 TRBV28 TGTGCCAGCAGTTTACGCGGGAGGTTCCATGAGACCCAGTACTTC CASSLRGRFHETQYF
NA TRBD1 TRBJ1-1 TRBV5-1 TGCGCCAGCAGCCTAAGGACAGGGAACACTGAAGCTTTCTTT CASSLRTGNTEAFF
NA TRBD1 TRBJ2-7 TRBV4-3 TGCGCCAGCAGCCAAGGGAAGGAGACAGGGGGCGCCCGGTACACCTACGAGCAGTACTTC CASSQGKETGGARYTYEQYF
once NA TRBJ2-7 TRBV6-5 TGTGCCAGCAGGCCCGGTCACAGCTCCTACGAGCAGTACTTC CASRPGHSSYEQYF
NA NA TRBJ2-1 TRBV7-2 TGTGCCACCGCAGCCGGGAGTAATTCCTACAATGAGCAGTTCTTC CATAAGSNSYNEQFF
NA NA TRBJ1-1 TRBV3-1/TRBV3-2 TGTGCCAGCACCCGGGGGAGGAACACTGAAGCTTTCTTT CASTRGRNTEAFF
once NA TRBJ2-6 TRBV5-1 TGCGCCAGCAGCTTGGGGGCCGGGGCCAACGTCCTGACTTTC CASSLGAGANVLTF
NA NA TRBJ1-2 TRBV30 TGTGCCTGGGTACACCTTAACAGGGTGAATGGCTACACCTTC CAWVHLNRVNGYTF
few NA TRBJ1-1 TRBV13 TGTGCCAGCAGCTTTAGAGGACAGCTGAACACTGAAGCTTTCTTT CASSFRGQLNTEAFF
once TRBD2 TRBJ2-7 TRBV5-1 TGCGCCAGCAGCTTGGGCCCTGGGGGAGCGGGAGGATACGAGCAGTACTTC CASSLGPGGAGGYEQYF
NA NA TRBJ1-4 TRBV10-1 TGCGCCAGCAGTGACAGAAACAGGTGGCTACCCCTAGCAACTAATGAAAAACTGTTTTTT CASSDRNRWLPLATNEKLFF
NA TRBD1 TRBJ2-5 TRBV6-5 TGTGCCAGTCAGTCCGGGACAGGACGGAGGGAGACCCAGTACTTC CASQSGTGRRETQYF
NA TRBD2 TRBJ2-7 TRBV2 TGTGCCAGCGTCAGGGGACTAGCGGGAGGGGTATCCTACGAGCAGTACTTC CASVRGLAGGVSYEQYF
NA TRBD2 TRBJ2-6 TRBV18 TGTGCCAGCTCCCACGTGGGGCTAGCGGGGTCTGGGGCCAACGTCCTGACTTTC CASSHVGLAGSGANVLTF
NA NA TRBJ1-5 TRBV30 TGTGCCTGGAGCGAGGACTTAAATCAGCCCCAGCATTTT CAWSEDLNQPQHF
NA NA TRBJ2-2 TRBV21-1 TGTGCCAGCAGCAAGGGGCCCGGGGAGCTGTTTTTT CASSKGPGELFF
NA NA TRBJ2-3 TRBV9 TGTGCCAGCAGCGTAAGAACGAGCGGTTTTAGCACAGATACGCAGTATTTT CASSVRTSGFSTDTQYF
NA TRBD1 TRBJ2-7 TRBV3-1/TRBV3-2 TGTGCCAGCAGCCACGGACAGGCCTTATACGAGCAGTACTTC CASSHGQALYEQYF
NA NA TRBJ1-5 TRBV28 TGTGCCAGCAGTTCTCGGGGTAATCAGCCCCAGCATTTT CASSSRGNQPQHF
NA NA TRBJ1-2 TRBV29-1 TGCAGCGTTGAAGATGGGGGCGGCCTCTATGGCTACACCTTC CSVEDGGGLYGYTF
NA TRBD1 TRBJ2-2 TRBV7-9 TGTGCCAGCAGCCCGGACAGGGTTGGCGGGGAGCTGTTTTTT CASSPDRVGGELFF
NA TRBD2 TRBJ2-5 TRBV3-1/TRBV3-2 TGTGCCAGCAGCCTCCGCGGGGGGGTAGAGACCCAGTACTTC CASSLRGGVETQYF
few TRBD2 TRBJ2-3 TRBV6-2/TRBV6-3 TGTGCCAGCAGTGCACTAGCGGAGAGCACAGATACGCAGTATTTT CASSALAESTDTQYF
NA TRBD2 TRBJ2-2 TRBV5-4 TGTGCCAGCAGCCCGGGACTAGCGGGAGTCACCGGGGAGCTGTTTTTT CASSPGLAGVTGELFF
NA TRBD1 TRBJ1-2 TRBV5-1 TGCGCCAGCAGCTTGAGGACAGGGCCCTATGGCTACACCTTC CASSLRTGPYGYTF
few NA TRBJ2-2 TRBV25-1 TGTGCCACCCGACGGGGGGCCGTGATTGGGTCCGGGGAGCTGTTTTTT CATRRGAVIGSGELFF
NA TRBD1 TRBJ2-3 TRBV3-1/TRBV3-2 TGTGCCAGCAGCCAGGGGACAGATACCACAGATACGCAGTATTTT CASSQGTDTTDTQYF
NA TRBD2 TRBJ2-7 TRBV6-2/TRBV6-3 TGTGCCAGCAGTTACCAGACTAGCGGGGTTGTCCCCCGCTACGAGCAGTACTTC CASSYQTSGVVPRYEQYF
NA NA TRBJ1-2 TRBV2 TGTGCCAGCATGGGGCAGGGCGTCTATGGCTACACCTTC CASMGQGVYGYTF
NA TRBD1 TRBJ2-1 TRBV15 TGTGCCACCAGCCCCGACAGGGGACGATTCTATGAGCAGTTCTTC CATSPDRGRFYEQFF
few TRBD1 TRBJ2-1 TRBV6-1 TGTGCCAGCAGTGAGGACAGGGGAGTAGAGAATGAGCAGTTCTTC CASSEDRGVENEQFF
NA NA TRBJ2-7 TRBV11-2 TGTGCCAGCAGCCCGCAAAAGAGCTCCTACGAGCAGTACTTC CASSPQKSSYEQYF
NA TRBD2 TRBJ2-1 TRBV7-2 TGTGCCAGCAGGCCCCTGGCACGGGAGGGAATTAACAATGAGCAGTTCTTC CASRPLAREGINNEQFF
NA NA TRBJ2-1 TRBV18 TGTGCCAGCTCGCCGGCGGTTAGCTCCTACAATGAGCAGTTCTTC CASSPAVSSYNEQFF
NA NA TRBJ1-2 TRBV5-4 TGTGCCAGCAGTCCTGCTCCCGGGGAGGGCTATGGCTACACCTTC CASSPAPGEGYGYTF
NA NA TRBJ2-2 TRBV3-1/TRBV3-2 TGTGCCAGCAACCACAGGGATCGGCGCACCGGGGAGCTGTTTTTT CASNHRDRRTGELFF
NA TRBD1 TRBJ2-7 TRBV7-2 TGTGCCAGCAGCTGGGGGACAGGGGAGGTCTACGAGCAGTACTTC CASSWGTGEVYEQYF
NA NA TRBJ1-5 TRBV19 TGTGCCAGTAGTATAGCAGGTATCTTAAGCAATCAGCCCCAGCATTTT CASSIAGILSNQPQHF
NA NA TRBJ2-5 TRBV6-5 TGTGCCAGCAGTAAGACTAGGGGGGAGGGAGAGACCCAGTACTTC CASSKTRGEGETQYF